The 13 T cell receptor beta chains below were found in one sample sequenced in a study of identical twins. From the 5' RACE reads, TCRdb called clonotypes with MiXCR, one entry per CDR3 protein. The sample comprises about 240,000 distinct CDR3 sequences, over 9.5% of which are singletons, and about 9.1% rests with the top ten. The sequenced sample was memory T cells sorted from blood. All receptors derive from a man aged 50-59 years in good health.

The V gene is TRBV27, the J gene TRBJ2-3; 14 nucleotides line up with TRBD2. J lost 1 base, V lost 1 base, and 4 bases had no gene match. In germline, CDR1 is MNHEY, CDR2 SMNVEV (reference sequence). CDR3 length equals 18 residues. In DNA form, the CDR3 reads TGTGCCAGCAGTTTATTGGGACTAGCGGGAGTCGGCACAGATACGCAGTATTTT. As protein: CASSLLGLAGVGTDTQYF.

This clonotype was detected many times. This chain links TRBV12-3 or TRBV12-4 with TRBJ2-1, with D tentatively TRBD2 (5 bases). Trimming left V 6 bases short and J 9 bases short, with 9 bases between. The CDR3 totals 11 residues. The CDR3 nucleotides read TGTGCCAGCAGCTCTGAGGGTGAGCAGTTCTTC. Its translation is CASSSEGEQFF.

J is TRBJ2-5 and V is TRBV7-2; D is possibly TRBD2 (6 bases). Deletions cut 3 bases from V and 5 bases from J, with 16 bases between. Germline V gene sequence: CDR1 SGHTA, CDR2 FQGNSA. This CDR3 comprises 15 residues. The CDR3 coding sequence is TGTGCCAGCAGCTTCGTCGGGGCAGGAGGGGAGACCCAGTACTTC. This codes for CASSFVGAGGETQYF. Complete variable domain (other parts from reference TRBV7-2 and TRBJ2-5): GAGVSQSPSNKVTEKGKDVELRCDPISGHTALYWYRQSLGQGLEFLIYFQGNSAPDKSGLPSDRFSAERTGGSVSTLTIQRTQQEDSAVYLCASSFVGAGGETQYFGPGTRLLVL.

V usage is TRBV12-3 or TRBV12-4 and J usage is TRBJ2-2; 16 bases fit TRBD2. V was clipped by 6 bases and J by 4 bases; unmatched bases: 11. There are 19 residues in the CDR3. The CDR3 here is CASRGPGLAGGPLTGELFF. The DNA for the CDR3 is TGTGCCAGCAGGGGCCCGGGACTAGCGGGAGGGCCGCTCACCGGGGAGCTGTTTTTT.

In this sample, this clonotype turned up many times. This sequence joins TRBV15 and TRBJ1-3; D is unresolved. V lost 3 bases and J 5 bases, leaving 17 bases between the germline ends. This CDR3 is built from 16 residues. Germline CDR1 reads LNHNV; CDR2 reads YYDKDF (reference sequence). The CDR3 loop is CATSRERRVLRNTIYF. CDR3 DNA: TGTGCCACCAGCAGGGAGCGGAGGGTTTTGAGAAACACCATATATTTT.

This clonotype has ten or more counts. This sequence joins TRBV28 and TRBJ2-1; TRBD1 aligns across 7 bases. Germline CDR1 and CDR2: MDHEN and SYDVKM. V lost 7 bases, J lost 6 bases, and 12 bases stayed unmatched. The CDR3 is 15 amino acids. The CDR3 DNA reads TGTGCCAGCATCTCTTGGGGACAGCCAAGCAATGAGCAGTTCTTC. Protein: CASISWGQPSNEQFF.

This clonotype appeared a few times. This chain connects TRBV5-1 to TRBJ2-3, with 8 nucleotides matching TRBD1. Unmatched junction bases numbered 13, after V lost 4 bases and J lost 3 bases. This CDR3 region has 17 residues. The V gene's germline CDR1 is SGHRS and CDR2 YFSETQ. The CDR3 sequence is CASSAHRRDRRTDTQYF. The DNA of the CDR3 is TGCGCCAGCAGCGCACACCGCCGGGACAGGAGAACAGATACGCAGTATTTT.

This rearrangement joins TRBV12-3 or TRBV12-4 to TRBJ2-1, with 12 positions matching TRBD2. The CDR3 is 15 amino acids. V dropped 6 bases and J dropped 8; count of bases not matched to a gene: 8. DNA for the CDR3: TGTGCCAGCAGCCGGGCTAGCGGGGGGGTAGATGAGCAGTTCTTC. Its translation: CASSRASGGVDEQFF.

This clonotype was counted many times. The gene calls are TRBV12-3 or TRBV12-4 and TRBJ1-6; D possibly corresponds to TRBD1 (5 bases). V was pared by 0 bases and J by 10 bases, with 16 bases between. CDR3 length equals 16 residues. The CDR3 DNA sequence: TGTGCCAGCAGTTTAGCGGGACTAAAGAGAGGGTCACCCCTCCACTTT. The encoded protein is CASSLAGLKRGSPLHF.

This clonotype has just a few counts. V is TRBV6-2 or TRBV6-3 and J is TRBJ1-5; D gene uncertain. Germline loops: CDR1 MNHEY, CDR2 SVGEGT. The V end was cut by 0 bases, the J end by 6 bases, with 3 bases between. The CDR3 has 12 amino acids. The CDR3 bases are TGTGCCAGCAGTTACTCAGGTCAGCCCCAGCATTTT. This sequence encodes CASSYSGQPQHF.

This clonotype was seen ten or more times. The chain joins TRBV3-1 to TRBJ2-7; 10 bases align to TRBD1. There are 17 residues in the CDR3. The J segment lost 5 bases and the V segment lost 0 bases, leaving 10 bases of the junction unmatched. Germline lookup yields CDR1 LGHDT and CDR2 YNNKEL (reference sequence). The CDR3 spells CASSQEGYRDRGNEQYF. CDR3 DNA sequence: TGTGCCAGCAGCCAAGAAGGGTACCGGGACAGGGGAAACGAGCAGTACTTC.

At least ten counts were recorded for this clonotype. The V and J genes are TRBV19 and TRBJ2-1; 10 bases align to TRBD1. The germline CDR1 and CDR2 sequences are LNHDA and SQIVND (reference sequence). J gave up 5 bases and V 4 bases, and 5 bases lay outside the gene matches. This CDR3 contains 15 residues. Here the CDR3 reads CASSTWTGGNNEQFF. CDR3 nucleotides: TGTGCCAGTAGTACCTGGACAGGGGGGAACAATGAGCAGTTCTTC.

At least ten counts were recorded for this clonotype. J is TRBJ2-3 and V is TRBV12-3 or TRBV12-4, with D unresolved. V was shortened by 7 bases and J by 8 bases, with 13 bases between the two germline ends. The CDR3 is 12 residues long. CDR3 DNA: TGTGCCAGCACCCCCCCCCTGGGTACGCAGTATTTT. This encodes CASTPPLGTQYF.